Shown below are 2 T cell receptor beta chains from a single sample sequenced in a study of vaccination effects on CD4 cells after COVID-19. Sequencing was performed with immunoSEQ multiplex PCR; in TCRdb, only in-frame clones are kept and a portion is missing. The sample lists 45,000 to 60,000 clones, around three quarters occurring once. Antigen specificity for these receptors is unknown. CD4+ T cell isolation took place after less than 13 days of culture. Specimen: CD4+ T cells from PBMCs cultured without peptide, collected before COVID-19 vaccination. The receptors were sampled from a human donor who received a COVID-19 vaccine.

V gene TRBV3-1 (or the pseudogene TRBV3-2) combines with J gene TRBJ1-6, with D unclear. The germline V and J ends were trimmed by 0 bases and 7 bases, with 4 bases remaining between them. Germline V CDR1 and CDR2: LGHDT, YNNKEL (reference sequence). CDR3 length equals 13 residues. CDR3: CASSQEANSPLHF. The CDR3 DNA reads TGTGCCAGCAGCCAAGAGGCAAATTCACCCCTCCACTTT.

The V call is TRBV11-2, the J call TRBJ2-1; unclear D gene. Trimming left V 2 bases short and J 10 bases short, with 12 bases between. The CDR3 spans 13 residues. Germline CDR1 reads SGHAT; CDR2 reads FQNNGV. CDR3 nucleotide sequence: TGTGCCAGCAGCTTACTTGCGATCGGGGAGCAGTTCTTC. Translated: CASSLLAIGEQFF.